Presented here are 21 T cell receptor beta chains from one specimen sequenced in a study of cytomegalovirus exposure and HLA in healthy donors (dated by TCRdb to 2016 to 2017). Receptors were amplified or captured by the immunoSEQ multiplex PCR assay. In its TCRdb copy, this immuneACCESS table keeps in-frame sequences only and misses some clones. Where compared with another copy, unresolved V genes explain less than half of these, and the others have no known cause. This sample comprises 250,000 to 400,000 clones, roughly 88% of them detected only once. Around 0.88% of the sample belongs to the ten largest clones. Specimen: PBMCs. These receptors originate from a man in his thirties or forties in good health and CMV-seronegative.

V gene TRBV7-2 combines with J gene TRBJ2-7, with 7 bases fitting TRBD2. V was pared by 4 bases and J by 3 bases, with 6 bases of the junction left unmatched. This CDR3 contains 14 residues. Per germline, CDR1 SGHTA and CDR2 FQGNSA. CDR3 coding DNA: TGTGCCAGCAGCTATCCGGGGGGTAACTACGAGCAGTACTTC. Amino acids: CASSYPGGNYEQYF.

V gene TRBV13 combines with J gene TRBJ1-1; D gene ambiguous. Germline assignment: CDR1 PRHDT and CDR2 FYEKMQ (reference sequence). The CDR3 has 17 amino acids. Deletions cut 1 base from V and 0 bases from J, with 15 bases between. This CDR3 reads CASSLVGGPSMNTEAFF. The CDR3 bases are TGTGCCAGCAGCTTAGTTGGAGGCCCTTCTATGAACACTGAAGCTTTCTTT.

This clone was seen more than once but under ten times. The chain carries TRBV15 and TRBJ2-1; D is unresolved. The CDR3 is 17 residues long. In germline, CDR1 is LNHNV, CDR2 YYDKDF (reference sequence). Trimming stripped 0 bases from V and 5 bases from J, with 17 bases between. CDR3 region: CATSRDILSLPHNEQFF. The CDR3, as DNA: TGTGCCACCAGCAGAGACATTCTTAGCCTCCCACACAATGAGCAGTTCTTC. Complete variable domain (other parts from reference TRBV15 and TRBJ2-1): DAMVIQNPRYQVTQFGKPVTLSCSQTLNHNVMYWYQQKSSQAPKLLFHYYDKDFNNEADTPDNFQSRRPNTSFCFLDIRSPGLGDTAMYLCATSRDILSLPHNEQFFGPGTRLTVL.

V usage is TRBV10-3 and J usage is TRBJ1-1; 7 nucleotides align to TRBD1. J was trimmed by 3 bases and V by 0 bases; bases with no gene match: 4. Germline values: CDR1 ENHRY, CDR2 SYGVKD. CDR3 length: 15 amino acids. DNA of the CDR3: TGTGCCATCAGTGAGTCGAGGACAGGTCACACTGAAGCTTTCTTT. It specifies CAISESRTGHTEAFF.

The chain carries TRBV4-3 and TRBJ1-3; D might be TRBD1 (5 bases). The CDR3 spans 15 residues. Trimming took 1 base from V and 2 from J, leaving 9 bases between them. Germline assignment: CDR1 LGHNA and CDR2 YSLEER. CDR3 amino acids: CASSQVGGTGNTIYF. The DNA for the CDR3 is TGCGCCAGCAGCCAAGTCGGGGGAACTGGAAACACCATATATTTT.

At least ten counts were recorded for this clone. Other DNA sequences in the same sample also yield this CDR3. The chain recombines TRBV4-2 with TRBJ1-2; a possible D gene is TRBD1 (5 bases). Per germline, CDR1 LGHNA and CDR2 YNFKEQ. The CDR3 runs to 13 residues. The V end lost 3 bases, the J end lost 2 bases, and 7 bases lay between the germline ends. The CDR3 DNA reads as TGTGCCAGCAGCCAGCAGGGAAACTATGGCTACACCTTC. The encoded protein is CASSQQGNYGYTF.

The chain joins TRBV5-1 to TRBJ2-1, with a possible D match to TRBD2 (6 bases). CDR1 is SGHRS and CDR2 is YFSETQ in the germline V gene. Deletions cut 4 bases from V and 2 bases from J, with 16 bases between. The CDR3 has 16 amino acids. CDR3 sequence reads: CASSPNPGLTYNEQFF. CDR3 in DNA: TGCGCCAGCAGCCCCAACCCGGGACTGACCTACAATGAGCAGTTCTTC.

This chain uses TRBV5-4 with TRBJ1-2; possibly TRBD1 for D (5 bases). This CDR3 has 13 residues. Trimming left V 4 bases short and J 4 bases short, with 11 bases between. The germline CDR1 and CDR2 sequences are SGHNT and YYREEE (reference sequence). Here the CDR3 DNA reads TGTGCCAGCAGCCCAGGGTCCAGCTATGGCTACACCTTC. Its translation: CASSPGSSYGYTF.

This rearrangement joins TRBV5-4 to TRBJ1-1, with unresolved D. V was pared by 0 bases and J by 7 bases, with 7 bases between. Germline loops: CDR1 SGHNT, CDR2 YYREEE (reference sequence). The CDR3 contains 12 residues. CDR3 coding DNA: TGTGCCAGCAGCTTGGACCAGATTGAAGCTTTCTTT. Its protein is CASSLDQIEAFF.

CDR3 nucleotides: TGTGCCAGCAGACCAGGCGGGTCCTACGAGCAGTACTTC. The encoded protein is CASRPGGSYEQYF. The chain employs TRBV6-6 and TRBJ2-7; D possibly corresponds to TRBD2 (5 bases). The CDR3 length is 13 residues. V was trimmed by 6 bases and J by 1 base, leaving 10 bases between them. Germline V gene data show CDR1 as MNHNY and CDR2 as SVGAGI (reference sequence).

The CDR3 spells CASKTLAGGGDTQYF. In DNA, the CDR3 is TGTGCCAGTAAGACACTTGCGGGGGGTGGAGATACGCAGTATTTT. The rearrangement links TRBV6-1 to TRBJ2-3; 8 bases map to TRBD2. CDR3 size: 15 residues. Germline V gene lookup returns CDR1 MNHNS and CDR2 SASEGT. Germline trimming cut 9 bases from V and 5 bases from J; bases unmatched to any gene: 13.

The chain couples TRBV27 to TRBJ2-5, with TRBD2 as a possible D gene (5 bases). Trimming cost V 1 base and J 5 bases, with 11 bases left between them. There are 14 residues in the CDR3. Germline CDR1 reads MNHEY; CDR2 reads SMNVEV (reference sequence). CDR3 region: CASSLFRWEETQYF. The CDR3, as DNA: TGTGCCAGCAGTTTATTTCGGTGGGAGGAGACCCAGTACTTC.

The chain has TRBV7-9 and TRBJ2-3; D is perhaps TRBD2 (6 bases). Germline CDR1 is SEHNR and CDR2 is FQNEAQ (reference sequence). The V end was cut by 0 bases, the J end by 2 bases, with 12 bases between. The CDR3 runs to 16 residues. This CDR3 is CASSLALGGVTDTQYF. The CDR3 DNA reads as TGTGCCAGCAGCTTAGCGCTCGGGGGAGTCACAGATACGCAGTATTTT.

A note on this clone: The same CDR3 also results from other DNA sequences found in this sample. This sequence joins TRBV4-3 and TRBJ2-7; 10 nucleotides line up with TRBD2. The V and J ends lost 0 bases and 3 bases, in that order; junction bases with no gene match: 2. There are 15 residues in the CDR3. Germline V lookup: CDR1 LGHNA, CDR2 YSLEER. The DNA for the CDR3 is TGCGCCAGCAGCCAAGATCCTAGCGGGGGCTACGAGCAGTACTTC. Amino acid sequence: CASSQDPSGGYEQYF.

In this sample, this clone turned up once. The chain employs TRBV19 and TRBJ1-1; D call uncertain. Germline V gives CDR1 LNHDA, CDR2 SQIVND (reference sequence). The CDR3 spans 14 residues. The V end was cut by 7 bases, the J end by 1 base, with 13 bases between. The CDR3 loop is CASTIYEGNTEAFF. CDR3 in DNA: TGTGCCAGTACCATCTATGAGGGGAACACTGAAGCTTTCTTT.

The CDR3 region has the DNA TGCGCCAGCAGCTTCGGGGGGGACAATCAGCCCCAGCATTTT. This codes for CASSFGGDNQPQHF. The gene calls are TRBV5-1 and TRBJ1-5; a weak D match, TRBD1 (5 bases). V lost 2 bases and J lost 3, with 9 bases in between. The CDR3 runs 14 residues. Looked up from germline, CDR1 is SGHRS and CDR2 is YFSETQ.

This clone was counted a single time. The chain combines TRBV6-1 with TRBJ1-2; 9 bases are shared with TRBD1. Trimming cost V 9 bases and J 3 bases; bases outside gene matches: 2. This CDR3 contains 12 residues. CDR1 and CDR2 (germline): MNHNS, SASEGT. CDR3 nucleotide sequence: TGTGCCAGTAGGACAGGGGACTATGGCTACACCTTC. Amino acids: CASRTGDYGYTF.

The chain has TRBV6-1 and TRBJ2-6, with D perhaps matching TRBD2 (6 bases). V lost 6 bases to trimming and J lost 1 base, with 10 bases between them. The germline CDR1 and CDR2 sequences are MNHNS and SASEGT. This CDR3 is built from 15 residues. CDR3 sequence (DNA): TGTGCCAGCAGCGTGGGGGGATCTGGGGCCAACGTCCTGACTTTC. The encoded protein is CASSVGGSGANVLTF.

V and J are TRBV5-8 and TRBJ1-5, with D maybe TRBD1 (5 bases). Germline CDR1 reads SGHTS; CDR2 reads YDEGEE. This CDR3 contains 15 residues. V gave up 1 base and J gave up 0 bases, with 8 bases separating them. Here the CDR3 DNA reads TGTGCCAGCAGCTTGTCGGACAATAGCAATCAGCCCCAGCATTTT. As protein: CASSLSDNSNQPQHF.

The chain combines TRBV4-2 with TRBJ1-3; no definite D call. The CDR3 has 16 residues. Germline V gene lookup returns CDR1 LGHNA and CDR2 YNFKEQ. V gave up 4 bases and J gave up 0 bases, with 13 bases separating them. The CDR3 nucleotides read TGTGCCAGCAGCCCCTCGGGTTGGAGCTCTGGAAACACCATATATTTT. This sequence encodes CASSPSGWSSGNTIYF.

The J gene is TRBJ1-2, the V gene TRBV4-1; no reliable D call. Germline CDR1 MGHRA, CDR2 YSYEKL. CDR3 length: 15 amino acids. V lost 4 bases and J 2 bases, leaving 14 bases between the germline ends. This CDR3 is CASSREWSGNYGYTF. The CDR3, as DNA: TGCGCCAGCAGCCGGGAGTGGTCCGGAAACTATGGCTACACCTTC.